By share, the clone carrying this TCR beta chain ranks as medium-sized (0.01 to 0.1%). MiXCR was run by TCRdb on the 5' RACE reads, yielding one entry per CDR3 protein. This repertoire shows 8,000 or so distinct CDR3 sequences, 36% found once; its top ten account for around 7%. Memory CD4+ T cells were sorted as CD4+CD45RO+CD25- cells. Germline CDR1 and CDR2: SGHAT and FQNNGV. J gave up 2 bases and V 1 base, and 4 bases lay outside the gene matches. The CDR3 length is 15 residues. J is TRBJ2-7 and V is TRBV11-2, with 8 bases fitting TRBD2. The material sequenced was tumor-infiltrating memory CD4+ T cells sorted from the breast tumor. The subset denotes: memory CD4+ T cells, CD4+CD45RO+CD25-. The TCR comes from a female donor with breast cancer. The CDR3 nucleotides are TGTGCCAGCAGCTTAGCGGGACTAGGGACCTACGAGCAGTACTTC. This gives the protein CASSLAGLGTYEQYF.